The source of this T cell receptor beta chain is a study of cytomegalovirus exposure and HLA in healthy donors. The PCR had 60 Vbeta and 13 Jbeta primers. Profiling relied on immunoSEQ multiplex PCR, and the TCRdb table lists in-frame clones only, not all of them. The data hold fewer than 250,000 clones, with 75% to 80% observed a single time. Unrecorded immune exposure was likely among donors, who were nominally healthy when sampled. CDR1 is GTSNPN and CDR2 is SVGIG in the germline V gene (reference sequence). The junction had 7 bases not matched to a gene; V was cut back by 7 bases and J by 6 bases. The CDR3 sequence is 12 residues long. Study results and limitations: Common viral pathogens were later found to be apparently linked to several of the most significant clusters.

A note on this clone: Its antigen is unknown.

This TCR derives from a male donor in good health and CMV-seronegative. The sequenced sample was PBMCs. The genes are TRBV30 and TRBJ2-7, with TRBD1 identical over 9 bases. The CDR3 DNA reads TGTGCCTCGGACAGGGGAAATATCGAGCAGTACTTC. Encoded protein: CASDRGNIEQYF.